The 29 T cell receptor beta chains below all came from one sample that was sequenced in a study of T cells in Graves' hyperthyroidism and ophthalmopathy. RNA transcripts were the template for amplifying TCR beta CDR3 regions. Initially, a first-round RT-PCR of the TCR CDR3 employed the HTBI primer set. From the multiplex PCR reads, TCRdb called clonotypes with MiXCR, one entry per CDR3 protein. The sample contains around 540,000 distinct CDR3 sequences, 16% of which appear only once. The specimen sequenced was blood. These receptors were collected from a woman younger than 45 with Graves' ophthalmopathy.

The CDR3 spells CASSSRRLAGGGAYEQYF. In nucleotides, the CDR3 is TGTGCCAGCAGTTCCCGTCGACTAGCGGGAGGTGGGGCCTACGAGCAGTACTTC. V usage is TRBV6-1 and J usage is TRBJ2-7, with TRBD2 matching over 13 bases. The CDR3 extends over 18 amino acids. With 5 bases clipped from V and 2 bases from J, the junction kept 12 bases outside the gene matches. Germline CDR1 and CDR2: MNHNS and SASEGT.

This clonotype occurred a few times. A read error may be the cause here, since a much bigger clone is one base away. V is TRBV5-1 and J is TRBJ2-7, with D possibly TRBD1 on 6 matching bases. The CDR3 is 17 residues long. Looked up from germline, CDR1 is SGHRS and CDR2 is YFSETQ. Deletions cut 0 bases from V and 3 bases from J, with 19 bases between. CDR3 sequence reads: CASSLVKGDRKVYEQYV. Here the CDR3 DNA reads TGCGCCAGCAGCTTGGTAAAGGGCGACAGGAAGGTCTACGAGCAGTACGTC.

The CDR3 sequence is CASSQDVVGVSGELFF. The CDR3 DNA follows: TGTGCCAGCAGCCAAGATGTGGTAGGAGTGAGCGGGGAGCTGTTTTTT. V and J are TRBV14 and TRBJ2-2; D is ambiguous. Germline CDR1 reads SGHDN; CDR2 reads FVKESK. This CDR3 contains 16 residues. V lost 0 bases, J lost 7 bases, and 15 bases lay in between.

In this sample, this clonotype turned up many times. The chain joins TRBV3-1 to TRBJ2-5; TRBD2 matches 7 bases. The CDR3 contains 14 residues. Germline trimming cut 1 base from V and 6 bases from J; bases unmatched to any gene: 5. Germline CDR1 LGHDT, CDR2 YNNKEL (reference sequence). CDR3 amino acids: CASSQVPGGKTQYF. The CDR3 DNA follows: TGTGCCAGCAGCCAAGTTCCGGGAGGAAAGACCCAGTACTTC.

This clonotype was seen many times. The chain has TRBV11-1 and TRBJ1-1; TRBD1 matches 7 bases. The V segment lost 5 bases and the J segment 3 bases; nucleotides outside the gene matches: 9. CDR1 is SGHAT and CDR2 is FQDESV in the germline V gene (reference sequence). The CDR3 is 15 amino acids. CDR3 DNA: TGTGCCAGCAGCCCCCACAGGGGTGGGCACACTGAAGCTTTCTTT. Residues: CASSPHRGGHTEAFF.

Ten or more counts support this clonotype. The V and J genes are TRBV18 and TRBJ2-5, with 7 nucleotides matching TRBD1. The germline V gene has CDR1 KGHSH and CDR2 LQKENI. The CDR3 has 14 amino acids. Trimming removed 2 bases from V and 1 base from J; junction bases left unmatched: 1. The CDR3 DNA follows: TGTGCCAGCTCACCAAGGACAGGCCAAGAGACCCAGTACTTC. This sequence encodes CASSPRTGQETQYF.

Ten or more counts support this clonotype. The CDR3 sequence is CASLAGGPYNEQFF. As DNA, the CDR3 is TGTGCCAGCTTAGCGGGAGGGCCCTACAATGAGCAGTTCTTC. This chain links TRBV5-5 with TRBJ2-1, with 11 bases fitting TRBD2. With V trimmed by 7 bases and J by 2 bases, 2 bases remained unmatched. Germline loops: CDR1 SGHKS, CDR2 YYEKEE (reference sequence). CDR3 length: 14 amino acids.

Details on this clonotype: Compared with germline, one end of the junction differs, possibly owing to a read error. V gene TRBV5-5 combines with J gene TRBJ2-4, with D unresolved. The V gene's germline CDR1 is SGHKS and CDR2 YYEKEE (reference sequence). The CDR3 runs 17 residues. The CDR3 sequence is CASSPIGHGTAKNIQYF. CDR3 coding DNA: TGCGCCAGCAGCCCCATAGGTCACGGTACGGCCAAAAACATTCAGTACTTC.

This clonotype was recorded a few times. The rearrangement joins TRBV27 to TRBJ2-7, with 8 nucleotides matching TRBD1. The J segment lost 4 bases and the V segment lost 8 bases, leaving 4 bases of the junction unmatched. The CDR3 has 12 amino acids. Per the germline V gene, CDR1 is MNHEY and CDR2 is SMNVEV (reference sequence). CDR3 nucleotide sequence: TGTGCCAGCGCCAACAGGGGGTACGAGCAGTACTTC. This codes for CASANRGYEQYF.

This clonotype was observed many times. The J gene is TRBJ1-5, the V gene TRBV4-3, with 7 bases identical to TRBD1. This CDR3 comprises 17 residues. Germline V lookup: CDR1 LGHNA, CDR2 YSLEER. The V gene end was trimmed by 0 bases and the J gene end by 2 bases; junction bases not matched to a gene: 7. CDR3 in amino acids: CASSQEPFDRGNQPQHF. DNA for the CDR3: TGCGCCAGCAGCCAAGAGCCATTCGACAGGGGCAATCAGCCCCAGCATTTT.

This clonotype was detected many times. The chain joins TRBV30 to TRBJ2-3; D gene ambiguous. The CDR3 runs 11 residues. With 2 bases removed from V and 5 bases from J, the gap between germline ends came to 5 bases. Per the germline V gene, CDR1 is GTSNPN and CDR2 is SVGIG (reference sequence). CDR3 sequence: CAWSTGDTQYF. The CDR3, as DNA: TGTGCCTGGAGTACCGGAGATACGCAGTATTTT. The entire variable domain, with the rest obtained from reference TRBV30 and TRBJ2-3, is as follows: SQTIHQWPATLVQPVGSPLSLECTVEGTSNPNLYWYRQAAGRGLQLLFYSVGIGQISSEVPQNLSASRPQDRQFILSSKKLLLSDSGFYLCAWSTGDTQYFGPGTRLTVL.

This clonotype was seen many times. The chain is built from TRBV7-2 and TRBJ2-7, with 7 bases lining up with TRBD1. J was trimmed by 3 bases and V by 1 base; bases with no gene match: 3. The CDR3 has 14 residues. CDR1 and CDR2 from the germline V gene are SGHTA and FQGNSA. For the CDR3, the DNA is TGTGCCAGCAGCTTAGTCCGGGACAGCTACGAGCAGTACTTC. Protein: CASSLVRDSYEQYF.

The genes are TRBV28 and TRBJ2-7; D not resolved. Deletions cut 1 base from V and 3 bases from J, with 10 bases between. CDR1 is MDHEN, CDR2 SYDVKM, per germline. This CDR3 spans 14 amino acids. For the CDR3, the DNA is TGTGCCAGCAGTTTATCTAGTCCCGTCTACGAGCAGTACTTC. Translated: CASSLSSPVYEQYF.

This clonotype was seen many times. The chain carries TRBV30 and TRBJ2-5; 7 bases agree with TRBD1. The V gene end was trimmed by 6 bases and the J gene end by 2 bases; junction bases not matched to a gene: 3. Germline V gives CDR1 GTSNPN, CDR2 SVGIG (reference sequence). The CDR3 covers 12 residues. In nucleotides, the CDR3 is TGTGCCTGCACGACAGGGCAAGAGACCCAGTACTTC. Protein: CACTTGQETQYF. Supplemented by reference TRBV30 and TRBJ2-5, the full variable domain reads SQTIHQWPATLVQPVGSPLSLECTVEGTSNPNLYWYRQAAGRGLQLLFYSVGIGQISSEVPQNLSASRPQDRQFILSSKKLLLSDSGFYLCACTTGQETQYFGPGTRLLVL.

This clonotype was seen at least ten times. This sequence joins TRBV27 and TRBJ1-1, with D uncertain. The CDR3 sequence is 14 residues long. Germline V CDR1 and CDR2: MNHEY, SMNVEV (reference sequence). Trimming removed 2 bases at V and 10 bases at J, with 17 bases between. CDR3: CASSLHEPSARAFF. The CDR3, as DNA: TGTGCCAGCAGTTTACACGAACCCTCCGCCAGAGCTTTCTTT.

This clonotype has a count of ten or more. V usage is TRBV12-3 or TRBV12-4 and J usage is TRBJ2-7; 13 positions match TRBD2. V shed 2 bases and J 3 bases; nucleotides not matched to a gene: 1. This CDR3 has 15 amino acids. The CDR3, as DNA: TGTGCCAGCAGTTTAACTAGCGGGAGGGTCTACGAGCAGTACTTC. It is translated as CASSLTSGRVYEQYF.

This clonotype was found a few times. The gene calls are TRBV13 and TRBJ2-1, with TRBD2 identical over 7 bases. V was pared by 1 base and J by 7 bases, with 10 bases of the junction left unmatched. The CDR3 extends over 16 amino acids. CDR1 and CDR2 (germline): PRHDT, FYEKMQ (reference sequence). This chain's CDR3 is CASSLVRSGGGNEQFF. The CDR3 DNA sequence: TGTGCCAGCAGCTTAGTGAGGTCGGGAGGAGGAAATGAGCAGTTCTTC.

The chain is built from TRBV7-9 and TRBJ2-5; D remains ambiguous. The CDR3 totals 16 residues. V was shortened by 2 bases and J by 3 bases, with 16 bases between the two germline ends. Germline V gene data show CDR1 as SEHNR and CDR2 as FQNEAQ (reference sequence). In DNA form, the CDR3 reads TGTGCCAGCAGCTTAACCGGCAGCAGTATCGAAGAGACCCAGTACTTC. This codes for CASSLTGSSIEETQYF.

The table lists this clonotype with many counts. The chain uses TRBV28 and TRBJ1-5, with D perhaps TRBD1 (5 bases). The CDR3 runs to 16 residues. The V gene's germline CDR1 is MDHEN and CDR2 SYDVKM. V was trimmed by 5 bases and J by 1 base, leaving 15 bases between them. The CDR3 spells CASSLRGALSNQPQHF. DNA of the CDR3: TGTGCCAGCAGTCTAAGGGGAGCCCTAAGCAATCAGCCCCAGCATTTT.

The chain links TRBV3-1 to TRBJ2-7; 9 nucleotides match TRBD2. The V gene's germline CDR1 is LGHDT and CDR2 YNNKEL (reference sequence). The V segment lost 1 base and the J segment 5 bases; nucleotides outside the gene matches: 9. This CDR3 comprises 16 residues. The CDR3 DNA reads TGTGCCAGCAGCCAAGGGGCCGGGACTAGCTGGAACGAGCAGTACTTC. This gives the protein CASSQGAGTSWNEQYF.

The chain has TRBV29-1 and TRBJ2-3; 9 nucleotides line up with TRBD2. Germline V gene data show CDR1 as SQVTM and CDR2 as ANQGSEA. With 6 bases clipped from V and 2 bases from J, the junction kept 6 bases outside the gene matches. The CDR3 length is 14 residues. The CDR3 sequence is CSVKLAGITDTQYF. The CDR3 nucleotides read TGCAGCGTCAAACTAGCGGGCATCACAGATACGCAGTATTTT.

Ten or more counts support this clonotype. This chain joins TRBV18 and TRBJ2-1; D is possibly TRBD1 (7 bases). Trimming took off 9 bases at V and 0 bases at J, with 15 bases between the two ends. The germline CDR1 and CDR2 sequences are KGHSH and LQKENI. The CDR3 sequence is 15 residues long. CDR3 nucleotide sequence: TGTGCCAGTTCAATGCAGGGGGGCTCCTACAATGAGCAGTTCTTC. It codes for CASSMQGGSYNEQFF.

There are a few counts of this clonotype. V gene TRBV27 combines with J gene TRBJ2-7; D is perhaps TRBD2 (5 bases). CDR3 length equals 14 residues. CDR1 MNHEY and CDR2 SMNVEV come from the germline V gene (reference sequence). V lost 1 base, J lost 1 base, and 8 bases lay in between. The DNA for the CDR3 is TGTGCCAGCAGTTTATACTGGGAGTCCTACGAGCAGTACTTC. This gives the protein CASSLYWESYEQYF.

This clonotype was seen only a few times. The chain carries TRBV4-2 and TRBJ1-6; D ambiguous. The V end was cut by 1 base, the J end by 6 bases, with 7 bases between. The CDR3 totals 14 residues. Per germline, CDR1 LGHNA and CDR2 YNFKEQ. CDR3 in amino acids: CASSQAQSNSPLHF. The CDR3 nucleotides are TGTGCCAGCAGCCAAGCACAGAGTAATTCACCCCTCCACTTT.

In this sample, this clonotype turned up many times. The chain combines TRBV15 with TRBJ2-3; no reliable D call. The CDR3 sequence is 15 residues long. Germline-derived CDR1 and CDR2 are LNHNV and YYDKDF (reference sequence). V lost 5 bases and J 3 bases, leaving 15 bases between the germline ends. The CDR3 here is CATSSQYAVTDTQYF. DNA for the CDR3: TGTGCCACCAGCTCACAGTATGCGGTGACAGATACGCAGTATTTT.

The chain is built from TRBV24-1 and TRBJ2-1; 7 bases are a match to TRBD2. The junction had 8 bases not matched to a gene; V was cut back by 4 bases and J by 3 bases. The CDR3 is made up of 16 amino acids. From germline, CDR1 is KGHDR and CDR2 SFDVKD. The CDR3: CATSESSGKDYNEQFF. As DNA, the CDR3 is TGTGCCACCAGTGAATCAAGCGGGAAGGACTACAATGAGCAGTTCTTC.

Many counts were recorded for this clonotype. This chain joins TRBV2 and TRBJ1-1, with 7 bases aligning to TRBD1. Germline lookup yields CDR1 SNHLY and CDR2 FYNNEI. CDR3 length: 15 residues. The V and J ends lost 6 bases and 4 bases, in that order; junction bases with no gene match: 11. CDR3 nucleotides: TGTGCCAGCAGATCAGGGGGGAGTTGGATCACTGAAGCTTTCTTT. Amino acid sequence: CASRSGGSWITEAFF.

Many counts were recorded for this clonotype. The chain's CDR3 is CASSWLVGYDKQYF. DNA of the CDR3: TGTGCCAGCAGTTGGCTCGTGGGATATGACAAGCAGTACTTC. The chain is built from TRBV27 and TRBJ2-7, with D unclear. With 4 bases removed from V and 8 bases from J, the gap between germline ends came to 18 bases. This CDR3 region has 14 residues. The V gene's germline CDR1 is MNHEY and CDR2 SMNVEV (reference sequence).

This clonotype has ten or more counts. The chain uses TRBV30 and TRBJ2-2, with TRBD1 identical over 8 bases. CDR1 and CDR2 (germline): GTSNPN, SVGIG (reference sequence). The CDR3 is made up of 12 amino acids. The junction had 6 bases not matched to a gene; V was cut back by 5 bases and J by 10 bases. The CDR3 DNA reads as TGTGCCTGGGGGACAGGAGCATTGGAGCTGTTTTTT. Its translation is CAWGTGALELFF.